This TCR beta chain is from a study of patients and donors after allogeneic stem cell transplantation. TCRdb ran MiXCR on the RT-PCR reads and lists one entry per CDR3 protein. Here the sample spans roughly 230,000 distinct CDR3 sequences, roughly 13% being singletons. CDR1 and CDR2 from the germline V gene are DFQATT and SNEGSKA (reference sequence). J lost 1 base, V lost 3 bases, and 6 bases had no gene match. The CDR3 runs 15 residues. This chain uses TRBV20-1 with TRBJ1-5; 7 positions match TRBD1. Sequencing used blood, either unsorted or a sorted T cell fraction (not recorded which). The clonotype originates from a human donor who was either an allogeneic HSCT recipient or a stem cell or donor lymphocyte infusion donor (not recorded which). It is not recorded whose cells these are; they may come from a transplant donor. The CDR3, as DNA: TGCAGTGCTAGTGAGGGGGCAAGGAGCAATCAGCCCCAGCATTTT. It is translated as CSASEGARSNQPQHF.